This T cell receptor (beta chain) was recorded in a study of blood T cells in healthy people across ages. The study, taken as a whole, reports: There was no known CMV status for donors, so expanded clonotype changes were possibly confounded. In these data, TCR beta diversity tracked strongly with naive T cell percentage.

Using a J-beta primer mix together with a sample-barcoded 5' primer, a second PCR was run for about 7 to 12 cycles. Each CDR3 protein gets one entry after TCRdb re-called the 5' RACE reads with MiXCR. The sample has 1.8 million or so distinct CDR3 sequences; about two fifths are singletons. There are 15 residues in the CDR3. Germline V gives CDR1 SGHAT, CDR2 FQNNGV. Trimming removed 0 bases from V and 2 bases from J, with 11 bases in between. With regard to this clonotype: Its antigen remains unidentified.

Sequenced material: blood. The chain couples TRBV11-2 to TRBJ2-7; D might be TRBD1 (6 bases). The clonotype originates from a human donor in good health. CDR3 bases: TGTGCCAGCAGCTTAGATCACAGGGACACCTACGAGCAGTACTTC. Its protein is CASSLDHRDTYEQYF. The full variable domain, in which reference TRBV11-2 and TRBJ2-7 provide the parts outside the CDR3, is EAGVAQSPRYKIIEKRQSVAFWCNPISGHATLYWYQQILGQGPKLLIQFQNNGVVDDSQLPKDRFSAERLKGVDSTLKIQPAKLEDSAVYLCASSLDHRDTYEQYFGPGTRLTVT.